This T cell receptor (beta chain) was identified in a study of shared clonotypes between healthy human individuals. In germline, CDR1 is GTSNPN, CDR2 SVGIG (reference sequence). CDR3 length: 14 residues. V dropped 3 bases and J dropped 3 bases, with 14 bases sitting between them. Only in-frame clones appear in the TCRdb table, and some are missing; sequencing was by immunoSEQ multiplex PCR. Here the sample spans about 2,100,000 clones, 85% to 95% being singletons. Terminally differentiated effector memory CD45RA+ cells were excluded by CCR7 positive selection of CD45RO-negative cells. General study points: In general, naive subsets displayed greater estimated richness than memory subsets did.

About this clone itself: The target antigen is unknown.

This TCR derives from a man in his late teens or twenties in good health. Some clones in this sample may be carry-over from other donors' samples. Sample: naive CD8+ T cells from PBMCs. The rearrangement uses TRBV30 and TRBJ1-1, with D possibly TRBD1 on 6 matching bases. CDR3 protein: CAWRELTGHTEAFF. CDR3 in DNA: TGTGCCTGGAGGGAGTTGACAGGTCACACTGAAGCTTTCTTT.